A selection of T cell receptor beta chains follows, all from one sample in a study of T cells in localized non-small cell lung cancer. Generated by immunoSEQ multiplex PCR, the TCRdb table keeps only in-frame clones and is missing some. The sample has 40,000 to 65,000 clones; over 80% are singletons. The material sequenced was peripheral blood mononuclear cells, taken before any cancer treatment. These receptors were collected from a man aged 35-69 years with stage III lung adenocarcinoma. Each CDR3 is given with its conserved first and last residue. A D gene is named only where the DNA matches it firmly. The listing skips clone size in some rows; elsewhere it reads once, few, many or a size class.

V	size	J	D	DNA	CDR3
TRBV30	-	TRBJ1-2	-	TGTGCCTGGAATACGGGAGGAGGCTACACCTTC	CAWNTGGGYTF
TRBV10-2	once	TRBJ2-1	-	TGCGCCAGCACTACAGTGGGGAGCTCCTACAATGAGCAGTTCTTC	CASTTVGSSYNEQFF
TRBV14	-	TRBJ1-2	TRBD1	TGTGCCAGCAGCCCTTGGGACAGGGTGTTAGATGGCTACACCTTC	CASSPWDRVLDGYTF
TRBV2	-	TRBJ2-7	-	TGTGCCAGCAGTGAAGCCAGTTCTAATTACTACGAGCAGTACTTC	CASSEASSNYYEQYF
TRBV19	-	TRBJ2-1	-	TGTGCCAGTATGCCTTCCTCCTACAATGAGCAGTTCTTC	CASMPSSYNEQFF
TRBV6-5	-	TRBJ2-1	-	TGTGCCAGCAGTTCCGGGACGTACAATGAGCAGTTCTTC	CASSSGTYNEQFF
TRBV11-2	-	TRBJ2-3	-	TGTGCCAGCAGCCACACAGATACGCAGTATTTT	CASSHTDTQYF
TRBV6-1	-	TRBJ1-2	TRBD1	TGTGCCAGCACCCAGGGGGCGACGGTCTATGGCTACACCTTC	CASTQGATVYGYTF
TRBV19	-	TRBJ1-5	-	TGTGCCACCGATGGAGGAGAAAATCAGCCCCAGCATTTT	CATDGGENQPQHF
TRBV19	-	TRBJ2-7	-	TGTGCCAGTAGTCCCACCGTCGGTTACGAGCAGTACTTC	CASSPTVGYEQYF
TRBV6-1	-	TRBJ2-3	TRBD2	TGTGCCAGCCGAGAAGTAGCGGGGCGACCCACAGATACGCAGTATTTT	CASREVAGRPTDTQYF